This T cell receptor beta chain was found in a study of T cell responses to AZD1222 COVID-19 vaccine. Study findings and constraints: Baseline serostatus was positive in only a handful of AZD1222 recipients.

Of note for this clone: Antigen specificity is unknown.

The repertoire was sequenced with immunoSEQ multiplex PCR; TCRdb's copy has only in-frame clones and lacks some. The sample consists of about 83,000 clones, around 88% of them appearing once. The clonotype was recovered from an adult in good health. Source: peripheral blood, taken on day 0 of AZD1222 vaccination.

Here the CDR3 DNA reads TGCAGCATGGTGCGCGGGGCGGGGAATGAGCAGTTCTTC. This encodes CSMVRGAGNEQFF. The rearrangement links TRBV29-1 to TRBJ2-1; TRBD2 is a possible D gene (6 bases). In germline, CDR1 is SQVTM, CDR2 ANQGSEA. V dropped 8 bases and J dropped 7 bases, with 18 bases sitting between them. The CDR3 extends over 13 amino acids.